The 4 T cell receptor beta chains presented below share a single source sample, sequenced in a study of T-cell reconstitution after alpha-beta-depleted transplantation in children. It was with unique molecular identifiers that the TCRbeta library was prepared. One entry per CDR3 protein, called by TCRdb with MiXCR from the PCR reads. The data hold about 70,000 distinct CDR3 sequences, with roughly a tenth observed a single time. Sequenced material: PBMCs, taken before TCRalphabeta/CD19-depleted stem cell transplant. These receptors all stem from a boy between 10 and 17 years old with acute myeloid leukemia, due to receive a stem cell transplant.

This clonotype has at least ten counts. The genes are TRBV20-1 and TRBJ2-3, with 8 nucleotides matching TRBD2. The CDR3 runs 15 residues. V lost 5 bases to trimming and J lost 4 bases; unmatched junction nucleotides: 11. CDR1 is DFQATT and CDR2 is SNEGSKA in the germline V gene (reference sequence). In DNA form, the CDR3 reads TGCAGTGCTCCCAAAAGCGGGAGTCCCGCAGATACGCAGTATTTT. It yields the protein CSAPKSGSPADTQYF.

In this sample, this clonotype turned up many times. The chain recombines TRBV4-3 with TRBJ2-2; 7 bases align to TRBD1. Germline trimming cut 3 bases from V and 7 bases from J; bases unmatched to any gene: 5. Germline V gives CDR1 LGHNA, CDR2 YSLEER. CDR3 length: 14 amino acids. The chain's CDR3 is CASSQITGDGELFF. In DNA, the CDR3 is TGCGCCAGCAGCCAGATTACAGGGGACGGGGAGCTGTTTTTT.

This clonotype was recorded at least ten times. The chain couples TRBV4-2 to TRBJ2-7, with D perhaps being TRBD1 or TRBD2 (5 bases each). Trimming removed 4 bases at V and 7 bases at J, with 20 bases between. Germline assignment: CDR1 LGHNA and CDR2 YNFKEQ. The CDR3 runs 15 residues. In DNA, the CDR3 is TGTGCCAGCAGCCTAGACCGGGACCCTCAAAGGGAGCAGTACTTC. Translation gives CASSLDRDPQREQYF.

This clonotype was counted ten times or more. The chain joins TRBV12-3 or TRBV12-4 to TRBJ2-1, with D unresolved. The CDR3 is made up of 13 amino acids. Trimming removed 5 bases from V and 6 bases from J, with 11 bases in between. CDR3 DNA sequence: TGTGCCAGCAGTCACCTGTCTCGCAATGAGCAGTTCTTC. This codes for CASSHLSRNEQFF.